This T cell receptor (beta chain) was retrieved from a study of blood T cell repertoires in COVID-19 (dated by TCRdb to the early 2020s). Regarding the research as a whole: Samples from collaborators originated in the United States, Italy and Spain and spanned both the acute and convalescent phases of COVID-19. Subjects who had been exposed to COVID-19, were actively infected with it, or had recovered from it provided the deeply sampled blood TCRbeta repertoires that made up the dataset. The material from the prospective study consisted of cDNA or gDNA derived from T cells, B-cell-depleted T cells, or PBMCs. Nearly every sample came with metadata listing a de-identified subject ID, COVID-19 status, age in years and sex. Where available, HLA class I and class II types were obtained from metadata supplied by the sample provider rather than from assay-based typing. Samples were obtained from the ongoing ImmuneRACE study (first 160 participants) and from over a thousand subjects provided by 6 global collaborators. The repertoires were released in a freely available public database meant as a resource for research on the immune response to SARS-CoV-2. Paper-wide results and their limitations: Clinical and demographic metadata were provided uncurated, with the amount varying by source and participant.

At the junction V is shortened by 5 bases and J by 1 base; bases outside the gene matches: 7. CDR1 and CDR2, looked up from the germline V gene, are SNHLY and FYNNEI. The CDR3 numbers 16 residues from cysteine through phenylalanine. This entry keeps only the CDR3 DNA: 48 bases, framed from base 1. The collaborating institutions used their own protocols to collect whole blood in K2EDTA tubes. Collaborator samples were shipped for TCRbeta analysis as frozen whole blood, isolated PBMCs, or DNA extracted from either sample type. TCRbeta CDR3 regions were amplified from genomic DNA by means of the immunoSEQ Assay, a bias-controlled multiplex PCR. The study's processing was this. Nucleated cell counts per sample were estimated from amplification of reference gene primers within the assay. To quantify the absolute abundance of each unique TCRbeta CDR3 rearrangement, sequence reads were collapsed and filtered. Productive Simpson clonality was computed per sample as the square root of Simpson's diversity index over productive rearrangements. The immuneACCESS repertoire file appears here via TCRdb, limited to in-frame rearrangements. These files lack a portion of the clones; in checked studies, under half of the deficit traces to unresolved V genes, and the cause of the others is not known. V and J calls and clone size are those listed in that table; D and trimming were worked out from the DNA. Present in this sample are about 140,000 clones, 80% to 85% of which were seen just once. The ten largest make up over 7% of the sample.

On this clone: No cognate antigen has been identified for it. Within one base of it there is no much larger clone, and no base qualities were kept.

Rearrangement joined TRBV2 to TRBJ1-3, with 8 bases aligning to TRBD1. The sample was peripheral blood. This TCR was recovered from a human donor in a cohort sampled during active COVID-19. The CDR3 sequence is CASSRDRGISGNTIYF. The DNA sequence follows: TGTGCCAGCAGTCGAGACAGGGGAATATCTGGAAACACCATATATTTT.